This TCR beta chain comes out of a study of shared clonotypes between healthy human individuals. Worth noting for this clone: Its antigen remains unidentified.

Produced via immunoSEQ multiplex PCR; TCRdb's table is partial and in-frame only. Of about 2 million clones in the sample, over 85% were seen once. Whole-study findings and limits: Rarefaction curves obtained for sorted subsets showed sequencing incomplete despite large depth.

The receptor's source is a man aged 18-30 years in good health. Sequencing was done on a sample of naive CD4+ T cells sorted from blood. The subset was: CD45RA+ positively selected.

The CDR3 DNA follows: TGTGCCAGCAGCCAACCGGGACTAGCGTTCCACGAGCAGTACTTC. Amino acids: CASSQPGLAFHEQYF. The V call is TRBV6-5, the J call TRBJ2-7; TRBD2 aligns across 10 bases. Trimming cost V 6 bases and J 5 bases; bases outside gene matches: 10. CDR1 is MNHEY and CDR2 is SVGAGI in the germline V gene. The CDR3 loop spans 15 amino acids.